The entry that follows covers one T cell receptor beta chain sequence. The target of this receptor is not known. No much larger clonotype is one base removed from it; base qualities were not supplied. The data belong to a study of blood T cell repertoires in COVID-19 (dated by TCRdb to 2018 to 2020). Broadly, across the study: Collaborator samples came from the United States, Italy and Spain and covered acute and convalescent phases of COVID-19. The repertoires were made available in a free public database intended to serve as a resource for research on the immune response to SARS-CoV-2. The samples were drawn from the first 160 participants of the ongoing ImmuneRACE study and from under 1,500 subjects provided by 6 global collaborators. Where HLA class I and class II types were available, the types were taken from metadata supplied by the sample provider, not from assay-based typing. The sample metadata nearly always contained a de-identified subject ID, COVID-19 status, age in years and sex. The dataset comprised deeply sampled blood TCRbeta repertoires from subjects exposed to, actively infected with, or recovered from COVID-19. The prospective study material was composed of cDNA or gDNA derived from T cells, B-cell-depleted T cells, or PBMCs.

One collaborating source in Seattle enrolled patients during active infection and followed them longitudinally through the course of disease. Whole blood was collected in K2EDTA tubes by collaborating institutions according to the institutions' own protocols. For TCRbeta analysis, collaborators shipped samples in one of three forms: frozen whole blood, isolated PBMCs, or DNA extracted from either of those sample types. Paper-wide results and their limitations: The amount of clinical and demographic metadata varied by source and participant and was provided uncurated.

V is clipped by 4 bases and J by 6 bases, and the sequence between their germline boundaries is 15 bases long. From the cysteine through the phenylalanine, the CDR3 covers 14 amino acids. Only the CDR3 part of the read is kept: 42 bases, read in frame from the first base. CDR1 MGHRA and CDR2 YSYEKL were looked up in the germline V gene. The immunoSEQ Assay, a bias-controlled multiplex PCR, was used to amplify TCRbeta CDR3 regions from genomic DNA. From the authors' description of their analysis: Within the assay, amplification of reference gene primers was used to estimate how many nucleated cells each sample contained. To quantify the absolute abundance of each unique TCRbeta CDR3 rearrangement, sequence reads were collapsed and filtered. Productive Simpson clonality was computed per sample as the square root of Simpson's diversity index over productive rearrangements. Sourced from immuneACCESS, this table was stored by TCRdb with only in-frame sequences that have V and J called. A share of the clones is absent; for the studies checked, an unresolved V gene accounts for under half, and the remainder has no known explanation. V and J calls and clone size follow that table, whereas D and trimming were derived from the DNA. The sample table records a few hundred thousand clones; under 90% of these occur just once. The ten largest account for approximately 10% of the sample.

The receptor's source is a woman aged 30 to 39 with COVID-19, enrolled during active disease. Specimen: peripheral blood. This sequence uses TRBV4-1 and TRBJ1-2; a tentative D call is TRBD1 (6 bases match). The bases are TGCGCCAGCAGCCCATTACAGGGTAGGGATGGCTACACCTTC. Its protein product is CASSPLQGRDGYTF.